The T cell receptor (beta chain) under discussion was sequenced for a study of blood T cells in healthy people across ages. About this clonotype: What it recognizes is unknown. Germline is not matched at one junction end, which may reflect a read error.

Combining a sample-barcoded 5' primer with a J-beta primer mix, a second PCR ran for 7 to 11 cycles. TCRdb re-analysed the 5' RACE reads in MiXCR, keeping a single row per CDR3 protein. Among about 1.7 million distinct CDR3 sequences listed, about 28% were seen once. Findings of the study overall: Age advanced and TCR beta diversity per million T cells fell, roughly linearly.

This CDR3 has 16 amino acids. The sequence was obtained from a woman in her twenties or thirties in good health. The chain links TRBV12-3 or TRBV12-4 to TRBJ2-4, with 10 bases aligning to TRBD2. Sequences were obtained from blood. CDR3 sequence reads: CASGLAGGPPPNEQYF. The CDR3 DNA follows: TGTGCCAGCGGTTTAGCGGGAGGACCCCCGCCCAATGAGCAGTACTTC.